This T cell receptor (beta chain) was captured by sequencing in a study of regulatory T cells in long-lasting Graves disease. Stated time point: newly diagnosed GD, antithyroid drugs for less than 3 months. The TCR library was prepared using RNA isolated from PBMCs. This clonotype came up a few times. Assembly of TCR beta libraries relied on iRepertoire HTBI primers together with Arm-PCR of CDR3 regions. In TCRdb, the multiplex PCR reads were re-called with MiXCR into one record per CDR3 protein. The table includes about 560,000 distinct CDR3 sequences, about 16% detected once. CDR3 length: 15 residues. CDR1 and CDR2 from the germline V gene are SNHLY and FYNNEI. Trimming removed 4 bases from V and 3 bases from J; junction bases left unmatched: 7. The same data also contributed to another study, on T cells in Graves' hyperthyroidism and ophthalmopathy.

The sequenced sample was peripheral blood mononuclear cells (PBMCs), obtained at new diagnosis, from a patient treated with antithyroid drugs. The source of this sequence is a man younger than 30 with Graves disease. The J gene is TRBJ2-5, the V gene TRBV2; 8 nucleotides line up with TRBD2. CDR3 amino acids: CASSVQREKKETQYF. The CDR3 DNA reads as TGTGCCAGCAGTGTACAGCGGGAGAAGAAAGAGACCCAGTACTTC.